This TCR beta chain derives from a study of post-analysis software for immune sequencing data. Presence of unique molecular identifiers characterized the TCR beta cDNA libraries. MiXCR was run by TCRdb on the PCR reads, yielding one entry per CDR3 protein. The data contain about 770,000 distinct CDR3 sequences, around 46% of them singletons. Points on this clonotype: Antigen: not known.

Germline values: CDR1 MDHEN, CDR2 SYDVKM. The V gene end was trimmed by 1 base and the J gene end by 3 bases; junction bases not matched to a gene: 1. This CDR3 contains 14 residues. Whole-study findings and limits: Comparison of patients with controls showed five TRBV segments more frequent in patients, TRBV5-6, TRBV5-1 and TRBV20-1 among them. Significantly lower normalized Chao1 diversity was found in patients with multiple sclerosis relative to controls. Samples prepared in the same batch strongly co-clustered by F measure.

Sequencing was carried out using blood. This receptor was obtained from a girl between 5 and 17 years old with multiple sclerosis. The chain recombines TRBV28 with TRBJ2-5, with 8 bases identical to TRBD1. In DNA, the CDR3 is TGTGCCAGCAGTTTATACAGGGGGGAAGAGACCCAGTACTTC. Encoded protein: CASSLYRGEETQYF. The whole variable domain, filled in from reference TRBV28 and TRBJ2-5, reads DVKVTQSSRYLVKRTGEKVFLECVQDMDHENMFWYRQDPGLGLRLIYFSYDVKMKEKGDIPEGYSVSREKKERFSLILESASTNQTSMYLCASSLYRGEETQYFGPGTRLLVL.